The 5 T cell receptor beta chains given below trace back to one sample, sequenced in a study of response to subunit inactivated influenza vaccine (dated by TCRdb to about 2018). To prepare the library, RT-PCR was applied. TCRdb names Illumina HiSeq 2500 as the instrument used. TCRdb reran the public reads through fastp at Q25 and MiXCR, keeping productive beta chains. One record per CDR3 amino acid sequence lists the most common genes and DNA. In this sample the table shows hundreds of thousands of distinct CDR3 sequences, less than 20% of which occur a single time. Around 10% of the sample comes from the top ten. Sample: PBMCs from blood, taken approximately 13 days after vaccination. These receptors originate from a middle-aged man who received an inactivated influenza vaccine. Donor details come from another sample of the same person, matched by shared clones.

The V gene is TRBV9, the J gene TRBJ2-2; 7 positions agree with TRBD1. This CDR3 region has 15 residues. The ends lost 4 bases at V and 5 bases at J; junction bases unmatched: 8. Germline assignment: CDR1 SGDLS and CDR2 YYNGEE. The CDR3 coding sequence is TGTGCCAGCAGCCCAGGGACAGTGGAGACCGGGGAGCTGTTTTTT. Its protein product is CASSPGTVETGELFF.

This clonotype was counted only a few times. The J gene is TRBJ1-5, the V gene TRBV12-3 or TRBV12-4; D is possibly TRBD1 (5 bases). This CDR3 is 13 amino acids long. V was cut by 3 bases and J by 6 bases, with 9 bases left in between. This chain's CDR3 is CASSFDGGQPQHF. The CDR3, as DNA: TGTGCCAGCAGTTTTGATGGGGGTCAGCCCCAGCATTTT.

Only a few counts were recorded for this clonotype. The J gene is TRBJ2-7, the V gene TRBV6-2 or TRBV6-3, with D possibly being TRBD2 (5 bases). Germline V lookup: CDR1 MNHEY, CDR2 SVGEGT. V gave up 7 bases and J gave up 2 bases, with 15 bases separating them. There are 14 residues in the CDR3. The CDR3 DNA reads TGTGCCAGCAAAATGACGGGGAGAACCTACGAGCAGTACTTC. Residues: CASKMTGRTYEQYF.

The sample holds a few counts of this clonotype. The chain carries TRBV7-2 and TRBJ2-7, with D unclear. There are 14 residues in the CDR3. The V end was cut by 5 bases, the J end by 2 bases, with 13 bases between. Germline CDR1 and CDR2: SGHTA and FQGNSA. Here the CDR3 DNA reads TGTGCCAGCAGCGTTCAGCCAATCACCTACGAGCAGTACTTC. Encoded protein: CASSVQPITYEQYF.

The table lists this clonotype with a few counts. The CDR3 DNA reads TGTGCCAGCAGCGAGGACAGGGGGACCTACGAGCAGTACTTC. Amino acids: CASSEDRGTYEQYF. The chain couples TRBV6-1 to TRBJ2-7; 10 bases are a match to TRBD1. J gave up 2 bases and V 6 bases, and 4 bases lay outside the gene matches. This CDR3 is built from 14 residues. Germline CDR1 reads MNHNS; CDR2 reads SASEGT.